This entry describes one T cell receptor beta chain. The data originate from a study of cytomegalovirus exposure and HLA in healthy donors. On the study more broadly: Earlier findings included 100 million to 130 million unique TCR beta sequences obtained from around 180 million T cells.

Primers for the PCR totalled 60 Vbeta and 13 Jbeta. The authors' processing: About 83 million unique TCR beta chains, 9 million to 14 million shared, were counted in a later analysis. Sequenced by immunoSEQ multiplex PCR; TCRdb stores in-frame clones only, minus some. The V and J calls and clone size were taken over from that table, and D and trimming were inferred from the DNA. The sample has about 120,000 clones; roughly 18% are singletons. Between the trimmed V and J ends, which lost 1 base and 3 bases, there was a span of 6 bases. Germline CDR1 SEHNR, CDR2 FQNEAQ (reference sequence). The CDR3 spans 13 residues.

The sample taken for sequencing was PBMCs. The chain recombines TRBV7-9 with TRBJ1-1; unclear D gene. The clonotype comes from a female donor in good health and CMV-seropositive. The CDR3 loop is CASSLVGDTEAFF. The DNA for the CDR3 is TGTGCCAGCAGCTTAGTCGGAGACACTGAAGCTTTCTTT.